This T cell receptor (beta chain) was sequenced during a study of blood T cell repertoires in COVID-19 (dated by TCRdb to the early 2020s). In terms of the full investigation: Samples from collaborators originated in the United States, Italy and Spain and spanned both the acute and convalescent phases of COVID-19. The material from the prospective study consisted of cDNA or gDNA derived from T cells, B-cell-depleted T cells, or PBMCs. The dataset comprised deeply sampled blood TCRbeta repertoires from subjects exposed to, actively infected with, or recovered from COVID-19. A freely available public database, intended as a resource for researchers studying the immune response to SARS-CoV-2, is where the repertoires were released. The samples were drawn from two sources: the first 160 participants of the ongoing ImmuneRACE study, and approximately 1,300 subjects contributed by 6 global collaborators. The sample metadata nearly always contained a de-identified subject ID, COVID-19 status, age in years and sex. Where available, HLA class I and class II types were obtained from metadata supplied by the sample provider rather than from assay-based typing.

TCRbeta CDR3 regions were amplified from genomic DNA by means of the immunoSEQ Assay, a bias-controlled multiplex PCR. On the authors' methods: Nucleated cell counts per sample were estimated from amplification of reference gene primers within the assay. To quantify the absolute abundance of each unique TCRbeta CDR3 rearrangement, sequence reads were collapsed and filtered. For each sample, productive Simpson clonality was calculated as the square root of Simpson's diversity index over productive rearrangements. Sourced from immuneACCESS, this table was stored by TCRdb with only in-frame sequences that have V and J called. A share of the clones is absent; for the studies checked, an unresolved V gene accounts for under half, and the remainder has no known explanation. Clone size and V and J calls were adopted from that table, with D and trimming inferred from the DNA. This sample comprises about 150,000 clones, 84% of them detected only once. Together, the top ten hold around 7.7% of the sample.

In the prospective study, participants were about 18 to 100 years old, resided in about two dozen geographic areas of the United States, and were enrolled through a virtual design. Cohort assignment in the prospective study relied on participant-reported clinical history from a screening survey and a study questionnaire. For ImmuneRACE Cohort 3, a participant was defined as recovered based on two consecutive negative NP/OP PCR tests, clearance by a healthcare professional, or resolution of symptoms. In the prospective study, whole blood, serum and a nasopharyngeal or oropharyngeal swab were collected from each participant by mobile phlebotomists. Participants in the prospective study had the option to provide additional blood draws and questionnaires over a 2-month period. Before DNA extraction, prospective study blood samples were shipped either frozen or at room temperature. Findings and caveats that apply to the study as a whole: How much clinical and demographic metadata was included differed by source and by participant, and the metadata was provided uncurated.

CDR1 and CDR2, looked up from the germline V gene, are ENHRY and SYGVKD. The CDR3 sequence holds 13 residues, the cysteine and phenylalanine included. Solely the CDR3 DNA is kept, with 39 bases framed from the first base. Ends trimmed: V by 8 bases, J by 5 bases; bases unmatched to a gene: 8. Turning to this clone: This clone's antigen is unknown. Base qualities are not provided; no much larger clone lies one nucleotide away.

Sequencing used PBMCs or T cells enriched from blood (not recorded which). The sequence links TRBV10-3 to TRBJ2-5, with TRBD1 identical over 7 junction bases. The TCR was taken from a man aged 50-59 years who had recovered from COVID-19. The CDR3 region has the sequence CAIGEGGGETQYF. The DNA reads TGTGCCATCGGGGAAGGGGGCGGGGAGACCCAGTACTTC.